This is a list of T cell receptor beta chains from one sample in a study of patients and donors after allogeneic stem cell transplantation. TCRdb used MiXCR to reprocess the RT-PCR reads, holding one entry per CDR3 protein. Here the sample spans roughly 880,000 distinct CDR3 sequences, more than 15% being singletons. Sequencing was carried out using blood, either unsorted or a sorted T cell fraction (not recorded which). The source of these receptors is a human donor who was either an allogeneic HSCT recipient or a stem cell or donor lymphocyte infusion donor (not recorded which). It is not recorded whose cells these are; they may come from a transplant donor. Both conserved end residues are trimmed from each CDR3. Fields, in order: V gene, J gene, CDR3 protein.

v_gene: TRBV29-1; j_gene: TRBJ2-1; CDR3aa: SVEGAGGSYNEQF
v_gene: TRBV9; j_gene: TRBJ1-1; CDR3aa: ASSVNPGGDTEAF
v_gene: TRBV25-1; j_gene: TRBJ2-1; CDR3aa: ASSDLASSYNEQF
v_gene: TRBV7-8; j_gene: TRBJ1-1; CDR3aa: ASSLARQASNTEAF
v_gene: TRBV19; j_gene: TRBJ2-7; CDR3aa: ASGLAGDFDEQY
v_gene: TRBV5-6; j_gene: TRBJ2-3; CDR3aa: ASSRRGVDTQY
v_gene: TRBV7-9; j_gene: TRBJ1-2; CDR3aa: ASSHPSGTVYGYT
v_gene: TRBV4-3; j_gene: TRBJ1-5; CDR3aa: ASSQDRQLYQPQH
v_gene: TRBV12-3/TRBV12-4; j_gene: TRBJ2-7; CDR3aa: ASGERGRDEQY
v_gene: TRBV9; j_gene: TRBJ2-2; CDR3aa: ASSIVGASGNTGELF
v_gene: TRBV7-9; j_gene: TRBJ2-5; CDR3aa: ASSLSRTSGTETQY
v_gene: TRBV12-3/TRBV12-4; j_gene: TRBJ1-1; CDR3aa: ASIGQNTEAF
v_gene: TRBV5-1; j_gene: TRBJ1-4; CDR3aa: ASSPGTAEKLF
v_gene: TRBV3-1; j_gene: TRBJ1-1; CDR3aa: ASSPQGLTEAF
v_gene: TRBV6-5; j_gene: TRBJ2-7; CDR3aa: ASSYSLGSSYEQY
v_gene: TRBV7-3; j_gene: TRBJ2-2; CDR3aa: ASSRQTGESGELF
v_gene: TRBV20-1; j_gene: TRBJ2-7; CDR3aa: SAREGRGSSEQY
v_gene: TRBV12-3/TRBV12-4; j_gene: TRBJ2-5; CDR3aa: ASSFALDQY
v_gene: TRBV6-2/TRBV6-3; j_gene: TRBJ2-6; CDR3aa: ASSYADRGSGANVLT
v_gene: TRBV27; j_gene: TRBJ1-4; CDR3aa: ASRRQGLVGEKLF
v_gene: TRBV19; j_gene: TRBJ2-2; CDR3aa: ASSIGTQHTGELF
v_gene: TRBV3-1; j_gene: TRBJ2-7; CDR3aa: ASSQDAQGRHEQY
v_gene: TRBV24-1; j_gene: TRBJ2-2; CDR3aa: ATSDTRATGELF
v_gene: TRBV20-1; j_gene: TRBJ2-1; CDR3aa: SARLGGNEQF
v_gene: TRBV7-9; j_gene: TRBJ1-2; CDR3aa: ASSAQIQHYGYT
v_gene: TRBV27; j_gene: TRBJ2-1; CDR3aa: ASAPGTMNEQF
v_gene: TRBV5-1; j_gene: TRBJ2-7; CDR3aa: ASSPGVLGLNYEQY
v_gene: TRBV7-9; j_gene: TRBJ1-5; CDR3aa: ASSLDVNQPQH
v_gene: TRBV2; j_gene: TRBJ1-5; CDR3aa: SSSVGQGAKQPQH
v_gene: TRBV2; j_gene: TRBJ1-5; CDR3aa: ASSRQGTGNQPQH
v_gene: TRBV7-2; j_gene: TRBJ1-4; CDR3aa: ASSPYRRAVNEKLF
v_gene: TRBV7-2; j_gene: TRBJ1-1; CDR3aa: ASRTRRGTEAF
v_gene: TRBV18; j_gene: TRBJ1-2; CDR3aa: ASSPGPRDYGYT
v_gene: TRBV12-3/TRBV12-4; j_gene: TRBJ2-1; CDR3aa: ASGTLGNEQF
v_gene: TRBV5-4; j_gene: TRBJ2-7; CDR3aa: ASSLDPLAREQY
v_gene: TRBV12-3/TRBV12-4; j_gene: TRBJ1-2; CDR3aa: ASSPTGRIFYGYT
v_gene: TRBV6-1; j_gene: TRBJ2-7; CDR3aa: ASRPRTLGFYEQY
v_gene: TRBV5-1; j_gene: TRBJ2-1; CDR3aa: ASSYSMGVGTGGNEQF